This record looks at one T cell receptor (beta chain) sequence and its context. The record originates from a study of blood T cell repertoires in COVID-19. Study at large: T cells, B-cell-depleted T cells, or PBMCs provided the cDNA or gDNA that served as material.

The Seattle patients, enrolled during active infection, were followed longitudinally. The assay was immunoSEQ multiplex PCR, and TCRdb's table has in-frame clones only and misses some. The sample includes around 270,000 clones, about 86% seen only once; the top ten take about a sixth. CDR3 length: 16 amino acids. The germline V gene encodes CDR1 SGHTS and CDR2 YDEGEE. The V and J ends lost 0 bases and 7 bases respectively, with 14 bases between them. The V call is TRBV5-8, the J call TRBJ1-6, with D maybe TRBD1 (5 bases). Sequencing input: peripheral blood. This receptor was obtained from a person between 65 and 80 years old with COVID-19, enrolled during active disease. CDR3 residues: CASSLGGGTPNSPLHF. CDR3 bases: TGTGCCAGCAGCTTGGGGGGGGGAACACCCAATTCACCCCTCCACTTT. The full variable domain, completed using reference TRBV5-8 and TRBJ1-6, is EAGVTQSPTHLIKTRGQQATLRCSPISGHTSVYWYQQALGLGLQFLLWYDEGEERNRGNFPPRFSGRQFPNYSSELNVNALELEDSALYLCASSLGGGTPNSPLHFGNGTRLTVT.